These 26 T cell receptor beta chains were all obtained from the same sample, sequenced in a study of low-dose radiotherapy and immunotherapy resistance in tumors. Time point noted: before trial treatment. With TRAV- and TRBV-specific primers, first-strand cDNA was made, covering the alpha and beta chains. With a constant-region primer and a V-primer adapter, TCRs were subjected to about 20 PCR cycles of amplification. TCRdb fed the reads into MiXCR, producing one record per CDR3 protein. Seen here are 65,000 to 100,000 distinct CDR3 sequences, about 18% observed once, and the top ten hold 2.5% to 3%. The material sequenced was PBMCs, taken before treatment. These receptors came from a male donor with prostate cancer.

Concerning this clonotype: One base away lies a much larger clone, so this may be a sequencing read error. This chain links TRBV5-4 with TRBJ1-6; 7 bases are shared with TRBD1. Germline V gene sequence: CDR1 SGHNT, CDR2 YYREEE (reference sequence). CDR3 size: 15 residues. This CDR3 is CASGFQQGLDSPLHF. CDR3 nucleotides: TGTGCCAGCGGCTTCCAACAGGGGTTGGATTCACCCCTCCACTTT. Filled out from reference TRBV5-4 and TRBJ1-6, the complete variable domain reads ETGVTQSPTHLIKTRGQQVTLRCSSQSGHNTVSWYQQALGQGPQFIFQYYREEENGRGNFPPRFSGLQFPNYSSELNVNALELDDSALYLCASGFQQGLDSPLHFGNGTRLTVT.

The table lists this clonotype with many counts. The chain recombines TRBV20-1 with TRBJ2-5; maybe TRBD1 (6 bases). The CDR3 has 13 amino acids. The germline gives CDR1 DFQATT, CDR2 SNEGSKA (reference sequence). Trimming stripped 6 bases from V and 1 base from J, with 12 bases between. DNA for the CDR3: TGCAGTGCCACGGGGACAAGCCAAGAGACCCAGTACTTC. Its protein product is CSATGTSQETQYF.

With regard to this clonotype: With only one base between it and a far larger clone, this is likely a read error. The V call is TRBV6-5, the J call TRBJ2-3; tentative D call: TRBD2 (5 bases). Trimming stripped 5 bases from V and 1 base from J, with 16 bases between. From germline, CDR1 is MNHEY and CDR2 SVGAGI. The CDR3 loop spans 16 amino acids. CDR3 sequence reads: CASSLSRRLGTDTQYF. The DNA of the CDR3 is TGTGCCAGCAGTCTCTCGAGGAGGCTTGGCACAGATACGCAGTATTTT.

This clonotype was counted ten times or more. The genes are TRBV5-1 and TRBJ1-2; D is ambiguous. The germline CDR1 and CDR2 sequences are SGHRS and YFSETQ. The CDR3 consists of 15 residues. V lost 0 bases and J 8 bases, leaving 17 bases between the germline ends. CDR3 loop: CASSLADGPHTGYTF. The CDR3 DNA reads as TGCGCCAGCAGCTTGGCCGACGGACCCCACACGGGCTACACCTTC.

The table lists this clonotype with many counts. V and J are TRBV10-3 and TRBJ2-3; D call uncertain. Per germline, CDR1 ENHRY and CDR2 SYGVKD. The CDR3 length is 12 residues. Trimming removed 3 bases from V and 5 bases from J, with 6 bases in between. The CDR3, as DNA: TGTGCCATCAGTGACGAGGAAGATACGCAGTATTTT. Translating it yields CAISDEEDTQYF.

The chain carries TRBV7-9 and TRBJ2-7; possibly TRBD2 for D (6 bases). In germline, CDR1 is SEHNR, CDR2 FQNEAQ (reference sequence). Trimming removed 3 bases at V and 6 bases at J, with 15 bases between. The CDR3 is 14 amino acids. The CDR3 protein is CASSFRSGEGEQYF. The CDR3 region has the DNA TGTGCCAGCAGCTTCAGATCGGGAGAGGGCGAGCAGTACTTC. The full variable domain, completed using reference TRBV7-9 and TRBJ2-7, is DTGVSQNPRHKITKRGQNVTFRCDPISEHNRLYWYRQTLGQGPEFLTYFQNEAQLEKSRLLSDRFSAERPKGSFSTLEIQRTEQGDSAMYLCASSFRSGEGEQYFGPGTRLTVT.

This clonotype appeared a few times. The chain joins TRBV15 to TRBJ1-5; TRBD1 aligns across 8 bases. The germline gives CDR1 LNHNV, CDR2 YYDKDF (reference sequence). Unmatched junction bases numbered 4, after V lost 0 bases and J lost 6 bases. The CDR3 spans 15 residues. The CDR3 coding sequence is TGTGCCACCAGCAGAGACAGGGGGCAAAGTCAGCCCCAGCATTTT. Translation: CATSRDRGQSQPQHF.

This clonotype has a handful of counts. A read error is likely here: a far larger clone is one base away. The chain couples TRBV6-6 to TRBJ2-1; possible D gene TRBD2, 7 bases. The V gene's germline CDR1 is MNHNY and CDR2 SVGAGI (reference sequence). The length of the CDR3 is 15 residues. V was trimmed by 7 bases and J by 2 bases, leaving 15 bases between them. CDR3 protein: CASIGGGGPYNEQFF. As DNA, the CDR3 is TGTGCCAGCATCGGGGGCGGGGGACCCTACAATGAGCAGTTCTTC.

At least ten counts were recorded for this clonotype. The CDR3 sequence: CATSDPRGIQYF. For the CDR3, the DNA is TGTGCCACCAGTGATCCTCGGGGGATTCAGTACTTC. The chain is built from TRBV24-1 and TRBJ2-4; a possible D gene is TRBD2 (6 bases). Trimming took 3 bases from V and 10 from J, leaving 9 bases between them. Germline values: CDR1 KGHDR, CDR2 SFDVKD. The CDR3 contains 12 residues.

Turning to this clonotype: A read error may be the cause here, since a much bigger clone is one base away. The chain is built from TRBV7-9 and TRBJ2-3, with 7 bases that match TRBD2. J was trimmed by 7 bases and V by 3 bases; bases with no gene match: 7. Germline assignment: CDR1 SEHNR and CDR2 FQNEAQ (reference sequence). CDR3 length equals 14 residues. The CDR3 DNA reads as TGTGCCAGCAGCTTTGTCCAGACTAGCCATACGCAGTATTTT. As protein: CASSFVQTSHTQYF.

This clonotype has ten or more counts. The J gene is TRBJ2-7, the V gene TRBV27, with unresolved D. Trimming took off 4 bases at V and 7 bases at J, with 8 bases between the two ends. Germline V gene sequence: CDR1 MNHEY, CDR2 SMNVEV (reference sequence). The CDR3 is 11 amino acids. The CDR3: CASSWFGEQYF. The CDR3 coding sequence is TGTGCCAGCAGTTGGTTCGGGGAGCAGTACTTC.

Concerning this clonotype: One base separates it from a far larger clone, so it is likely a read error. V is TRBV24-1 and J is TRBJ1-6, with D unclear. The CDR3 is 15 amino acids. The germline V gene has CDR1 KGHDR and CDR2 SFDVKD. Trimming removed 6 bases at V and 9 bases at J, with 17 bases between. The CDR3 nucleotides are TGTGCCACCAGTCCACCCCCGGGTTCGGGTTCACCCCTCCACTTT. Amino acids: CATSPPPGSGSPLHF.

In DNA form, the CDR3 reads TGTGCCAGTACCGATATTGGGGCAGGGTCTGGAAACACCATATATTTT. This encodes CASTDIGAGSGNTIYF. V and J are TRBV19 and TRBJ1-3, with D perhaps matching TRBD1 (5 bases). V was trimmed by 7 bases and J by 1 base, leaving 17 bases between them. Germline CDR1 reads LNHDA; CDR2 reads SQIVND (reference sequence). The CDR3 is 16 amino acids. Full variable domain (outside the CDR3, taken from reference TRBV19 and TRBJ1-3): DGGITQSPKYLFRKEGQNVTLSCEQNLNHDAMYWYRQDPGQGLRLIYYSQIVNDFQKGDIAEGYSVSREKKESFPLTVTSAQKNPTAFYLCASTDIGAGSGNTIYFGEGSWLTVV.

CDR3 protein: CASSQGPSGGGETQYF. CDR3 nucleotides: TGCGCCAGCAGCCAAGGCCCTAGCGGGGGGGGGGAGACCCAGTACTTC. V and J are TRBV4-1 and TRBJ2-5; 12 bases agree with TRBD2. There are 16 residues in the CDR3. Germline assignment: CDR1 MGHRA and CDR2 YSYEKL. After removal of 1 base from V and 5 bases from J, the junction contained 5 bases not matched to a gene.

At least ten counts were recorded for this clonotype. In DNA, the CDR3 is TGCGCCAGCAGGCCGACAGAAGAGACCCAGTACTTC. Protein sequence: CASRPTEETQYF. The J gene is TRBJ2-5, the V gene TRBV5-1, with D possibly matching TRBD1 (5 bases). The CDR3 runs to 12 residues. Germline V gives CDR1 SGHRS, CDR2 YFSETQ. V lost 5 bases to trimming and J lost 3 bases, with 8 bases between them.

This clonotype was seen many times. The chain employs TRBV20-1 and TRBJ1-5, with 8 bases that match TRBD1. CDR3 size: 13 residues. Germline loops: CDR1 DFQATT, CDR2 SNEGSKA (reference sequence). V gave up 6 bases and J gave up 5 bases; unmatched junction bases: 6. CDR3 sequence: CSALDREHQPQHF. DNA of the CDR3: TGCAGTGCCCTGGACAGGGAGCATCAGCCCCAGCATTTT.

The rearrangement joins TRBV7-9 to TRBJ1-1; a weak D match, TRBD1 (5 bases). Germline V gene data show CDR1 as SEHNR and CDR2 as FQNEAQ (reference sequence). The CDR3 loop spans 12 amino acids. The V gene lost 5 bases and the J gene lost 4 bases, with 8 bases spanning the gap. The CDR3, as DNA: TGTGCCAGCAGCCGAGACAGCACTGAAGCTTTCTTT. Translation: CASSRDSTEAFF.

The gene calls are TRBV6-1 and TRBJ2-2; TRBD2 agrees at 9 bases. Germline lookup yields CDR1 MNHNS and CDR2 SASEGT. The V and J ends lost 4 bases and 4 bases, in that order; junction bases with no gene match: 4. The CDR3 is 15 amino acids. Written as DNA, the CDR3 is TGTGCCAGCAGTGTCCGACTAGCGGCCACCGGGGAGCTGTTTTTT. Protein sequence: CASSVRLAATGELFF.

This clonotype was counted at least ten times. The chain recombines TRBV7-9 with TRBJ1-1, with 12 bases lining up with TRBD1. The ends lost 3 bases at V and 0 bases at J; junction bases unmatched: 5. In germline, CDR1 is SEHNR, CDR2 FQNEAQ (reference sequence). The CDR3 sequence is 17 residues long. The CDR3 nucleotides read TGTGCCAGCAGCTTGGGGACAGGGGGCGTTTTGAACACTGAAGCTTTCTTT. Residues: CASSLGTGGVLNTEAFF. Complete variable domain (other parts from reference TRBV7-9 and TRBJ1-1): DTGVSQNPRHKITKRGQNVTFRCDPISEHNRLYWYRQTLGQGPEFLTYFQNEAQLEKSRLLSDRFSAERPKGSFSTLEIQRTEQGDSAMYLCASSLGTGGVLNTEAFFGQGTRLTVV.

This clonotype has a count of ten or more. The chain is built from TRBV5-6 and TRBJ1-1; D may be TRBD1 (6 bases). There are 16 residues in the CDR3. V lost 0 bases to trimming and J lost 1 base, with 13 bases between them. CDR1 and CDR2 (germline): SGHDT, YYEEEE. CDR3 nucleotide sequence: TGTGCCAGCAGCTTGGGGGGGGCGCGGGGGAACACTGAAGCTTTCTTT. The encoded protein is CASSLGGARGNTEAFF.

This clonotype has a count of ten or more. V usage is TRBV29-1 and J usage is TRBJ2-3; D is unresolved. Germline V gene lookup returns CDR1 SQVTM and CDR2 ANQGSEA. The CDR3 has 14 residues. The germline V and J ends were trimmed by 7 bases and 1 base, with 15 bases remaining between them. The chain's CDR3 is CSAAEAVGTDTQYF. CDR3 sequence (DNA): TGCAGCGCCGCCGAGGCCGTCGGCACAGATACGCAGTATTTT.

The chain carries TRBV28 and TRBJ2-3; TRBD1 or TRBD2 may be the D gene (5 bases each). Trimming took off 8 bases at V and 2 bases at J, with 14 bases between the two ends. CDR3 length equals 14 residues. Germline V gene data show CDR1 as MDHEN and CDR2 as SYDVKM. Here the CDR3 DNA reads TGTGCCAGCTCAAAGGGACCTCTCACAGATACGCAGTATTTT. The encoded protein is CASSKGPLTDTQYF.

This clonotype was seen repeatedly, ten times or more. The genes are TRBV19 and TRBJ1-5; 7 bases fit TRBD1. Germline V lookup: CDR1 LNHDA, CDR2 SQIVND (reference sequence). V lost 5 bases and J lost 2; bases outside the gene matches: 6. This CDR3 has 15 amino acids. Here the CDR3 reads CASSQGGGGNQPQHF. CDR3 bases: TGTGCCAGTAGTCAGGGGGGGGGTGGCAATCAGCCCCAGCATTTT. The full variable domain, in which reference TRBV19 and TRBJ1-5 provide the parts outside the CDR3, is DGGITQSPKYLFRKEGQNVTLSCEQNLNHDAMYWYRQDPGQGLRLIYYSQIVNDFQKGDIAEGYSVSREKKESFPLTVTSAQKNPTAFYLCASSQGGGGNQPQHFGDGTRLSIL.

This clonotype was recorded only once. The CDR3 loop reads CASSQFASGGNEQFF. The CDR3 DNA is TGTGCCAGCAGCCAGTTTGCTAGCGGGGGGAATGAGCAGTTCTTC. The chain has TRBV3-1 and TRBJ2-1; 11 bases align to TRBD2. J lost 7 bases, V lost 3 bases, and 5 bases had no gene match. Germline V lookup: CDR1 LGHDT, CDR2 YNNKEL (reference sequence). The CDR3 runs to 15 residues.

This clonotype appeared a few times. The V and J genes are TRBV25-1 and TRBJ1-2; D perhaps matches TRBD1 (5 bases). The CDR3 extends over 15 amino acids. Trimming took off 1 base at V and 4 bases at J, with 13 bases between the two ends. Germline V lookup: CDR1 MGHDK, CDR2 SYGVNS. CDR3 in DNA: TGTGCCAGCAGTGAATTGATCGGGACGGCCTATGGCTACACCTTC. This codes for CASSELIGTAYGYTF.

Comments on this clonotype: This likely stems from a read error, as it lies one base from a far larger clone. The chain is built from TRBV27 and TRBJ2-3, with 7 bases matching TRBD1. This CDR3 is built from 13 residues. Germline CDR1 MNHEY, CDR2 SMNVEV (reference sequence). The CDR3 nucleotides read TGTGCCACCAGGGGGACAGAACGAGATTCGCAGTATTTT. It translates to CATRGTERDSQYF.